This TCR beta chain was captured in a study of IL-32 and malignant T cell survival in cutaneous lymphoma listed by TCRdb under 2021. A note on the overall study: The question that high-throughput TCR sequencing tested was whether the TCR Vbeta+ T cells surviving in IL-32 cultures belonged to the malignant clone, as opposed to being benign T cells that shared that Vbeta. A couple of CTCL donors were studied by high-throughput TCR sequencing, confirming IL-32beta supported malignant T cell survival in vitro.

The blood samples were obtained from patients with leukemic cutaneous T cell lymphoma (Sezary syndrome) who were treated at a US cutaneous lymphoma program. Ficoll centrifugation was used to isolate peripheral blood mononuclear cells from the blood of patients. Overall results and qualifications from the work: TCR sequencing showed that malignant T cell TCRs persisted after in vitro culture with IL-32beta. Malignant T cell survival in vitro appeared to be supported by IL-32beta through the induction of large CD14+ antigen-presenting cells that reduced apoptosis. The kinetics of enhanced malignant T cell survival in culture differed somewhat from one CTCL blood donor to another. No exact culture duration for the TCR-sequenced samples was stated in the methods.

CDR1 and CDR2 (SGHDT, YYEEEE) derive from the germline V gene. Relative to germline, V is 6 bases shorter and J is 4 bases shorter, with 13 bases between their ends. The CDR3, from cysteine to phenylalanine, totals 13 residues. Of all the DNA, just the CDR3 is kept, 39 bases in frame from base 1. Genomic DNA was extracted with the QIAamp DNA Mini kit and profiled by immunoSEQ using roughly 100-450 ng of DNA template. TCRdb carries this immuneACCESS record with in-frame sequences only. Its versions omit some clonotypes, under half of them owing to an unresolved V gene in the studies checked, with the rest unexplained. Across this sample there are thousands of clones, with roughly 82% seen only once. The ten most abundant clones make up 45% to 70% of the sample. On this clone: There is no known antigen for this receptor. There are no base qualities to consult, and no much larger clone falls within one base.

The chain is made from TRBV5-6 and TRBJ1-2, with TRBD1 tentatively as D gene (5 bases match). This clonotype was obtained from a human donor with cutaneous T cell lymphoma. Material: blood, obtained on day 0. The nucleotide sequence is TGTGCCAGCATTGGCAGGGAACCCTATGGCTACACCTTC. This is translated as CASIGREPYGYTF.